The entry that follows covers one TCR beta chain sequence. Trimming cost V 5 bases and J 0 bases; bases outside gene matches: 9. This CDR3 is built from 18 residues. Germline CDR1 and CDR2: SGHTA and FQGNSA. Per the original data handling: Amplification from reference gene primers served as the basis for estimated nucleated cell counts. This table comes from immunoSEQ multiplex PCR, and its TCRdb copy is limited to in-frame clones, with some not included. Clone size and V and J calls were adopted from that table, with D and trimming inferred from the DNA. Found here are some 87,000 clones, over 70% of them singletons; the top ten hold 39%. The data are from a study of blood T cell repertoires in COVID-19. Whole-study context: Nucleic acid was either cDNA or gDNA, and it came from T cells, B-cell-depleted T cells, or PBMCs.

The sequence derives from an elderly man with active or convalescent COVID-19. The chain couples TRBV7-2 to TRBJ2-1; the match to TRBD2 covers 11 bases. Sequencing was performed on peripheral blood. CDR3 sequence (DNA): TGTGCCAGCAGCCCCGGGACTAGCGGACCGAGCTCCTACAATGAGCAGTTCTTC. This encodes CASSPGTSGPSSYNEQFF.